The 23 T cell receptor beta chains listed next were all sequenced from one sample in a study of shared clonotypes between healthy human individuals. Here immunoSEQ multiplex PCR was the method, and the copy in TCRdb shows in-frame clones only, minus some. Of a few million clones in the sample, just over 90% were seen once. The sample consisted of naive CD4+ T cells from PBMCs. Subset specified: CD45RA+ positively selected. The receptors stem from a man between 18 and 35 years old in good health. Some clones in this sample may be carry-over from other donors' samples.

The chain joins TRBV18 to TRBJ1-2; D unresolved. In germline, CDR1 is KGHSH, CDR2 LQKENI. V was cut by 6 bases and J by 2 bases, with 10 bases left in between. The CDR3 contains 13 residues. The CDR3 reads CASSGDGNYGYTF. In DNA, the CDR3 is TGTGCCAGCTCGGGAGACGGGAACTATGGCTACACCTTC.

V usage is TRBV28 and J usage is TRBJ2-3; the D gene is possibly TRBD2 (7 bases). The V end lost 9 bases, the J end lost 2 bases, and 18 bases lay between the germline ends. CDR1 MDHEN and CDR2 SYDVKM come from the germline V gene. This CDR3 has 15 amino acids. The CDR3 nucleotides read TGTGCCAGTCAGGGGCGACTAGCCTTCACAGATACGCAGTATTTT. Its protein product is CASQGRLAFTDTQYF. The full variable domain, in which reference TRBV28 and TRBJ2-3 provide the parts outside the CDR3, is DVKVTQSSRYLVKRTGEKVFLECVQDMDHENMFWYRQDPGLGLRLIYFSYDVKMKEKGDIPEGYSVSREKKERFSLILESASTNQTSMYLCASQGRLAFTDTQYFGPGTRLTVL.

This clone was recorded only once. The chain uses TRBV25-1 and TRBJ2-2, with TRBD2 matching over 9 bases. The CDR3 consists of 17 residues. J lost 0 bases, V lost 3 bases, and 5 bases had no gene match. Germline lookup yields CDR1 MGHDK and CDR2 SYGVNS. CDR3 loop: CASSEGGRASNTGELFF. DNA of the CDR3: TGTGCCAGCAGTGAGGGCGGGAGGGCCTCGAACACCGGGGAGCTGTTTTTT.

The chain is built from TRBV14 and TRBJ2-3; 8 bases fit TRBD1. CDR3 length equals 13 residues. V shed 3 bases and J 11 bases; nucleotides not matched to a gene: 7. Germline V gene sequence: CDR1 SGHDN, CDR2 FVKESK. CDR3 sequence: CASSQTGAKRQYF. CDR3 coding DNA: TGTGCCAGCAGCCAGACAGGGGCTAAGAGGCAGTATTTT.

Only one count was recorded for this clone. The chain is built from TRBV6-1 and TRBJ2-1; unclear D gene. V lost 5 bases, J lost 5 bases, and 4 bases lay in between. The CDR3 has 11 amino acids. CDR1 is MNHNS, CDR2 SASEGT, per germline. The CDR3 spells CASSYHNEQFF. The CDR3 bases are TGTGCCAGCAGTTATCACAATGAGCAGTTCTTC.

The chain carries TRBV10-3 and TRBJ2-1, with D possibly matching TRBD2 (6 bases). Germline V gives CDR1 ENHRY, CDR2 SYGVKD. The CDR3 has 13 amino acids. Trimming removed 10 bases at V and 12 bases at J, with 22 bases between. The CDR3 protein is CATNNSTRSGQFF. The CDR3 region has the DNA TGTGCCACCAACAACTCGACTAGGTCGGGGCAGTTCTTC.

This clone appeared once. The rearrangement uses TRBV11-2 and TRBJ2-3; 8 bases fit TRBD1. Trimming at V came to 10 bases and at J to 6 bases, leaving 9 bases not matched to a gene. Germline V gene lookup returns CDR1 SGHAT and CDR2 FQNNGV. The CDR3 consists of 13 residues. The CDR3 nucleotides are TGTGCCATCTCCGGGACAGGTCTGGATACGCAGTATTTT. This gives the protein CAISGTGLDTQYF. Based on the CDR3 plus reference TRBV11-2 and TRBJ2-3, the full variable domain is EAGVAQSPRYKIIEKRQSVAFWCNPISGHATLYWYQQILGQGPKLLIQFQNNGVVDDSQLPKDRFSAERLKGVDSTLKIQPAKLEDSAVYLCAISGTGLDTQYFGPGTRLTVL.

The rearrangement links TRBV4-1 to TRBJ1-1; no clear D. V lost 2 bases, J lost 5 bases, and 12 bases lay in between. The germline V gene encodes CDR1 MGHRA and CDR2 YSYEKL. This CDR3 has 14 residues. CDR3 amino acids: CASSQLHRETEAFF. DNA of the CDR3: TGCGCCAGCAGCCAACTCCACCGGGAGACTGAAGCTTTCTTT.

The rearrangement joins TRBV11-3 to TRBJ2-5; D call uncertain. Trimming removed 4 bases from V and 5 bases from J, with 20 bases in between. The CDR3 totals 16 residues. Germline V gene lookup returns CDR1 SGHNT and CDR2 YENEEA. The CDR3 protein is CASSYPGPAASETQYF. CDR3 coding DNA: TGTGCCAGCAGCTACCCCGGTCCTGCCGCGTCGGAGACCCAGTACTTC. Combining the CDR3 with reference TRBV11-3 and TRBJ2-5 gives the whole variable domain EAGVVQSPRYKIIEKKQPVAFWCNPISGHNTLYWYLQNLGQGPELLIRYENEEAVDDSQLPKDRFSAERLKGVDSTLKIQPAELGDSAVYLCASSYPGPAASETQYFGPGTRLLVL.

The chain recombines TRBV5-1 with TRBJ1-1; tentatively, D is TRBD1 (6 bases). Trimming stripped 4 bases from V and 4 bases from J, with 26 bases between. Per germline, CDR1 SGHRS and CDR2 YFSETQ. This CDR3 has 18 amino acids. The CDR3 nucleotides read TGCGCCAGCAGCCCAAACGCGGGGGGGGGCGCAGGGACCACTGAAGCTTTCTTT. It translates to CASSPNAGGGAGTTEAFF.

CDR3 sequence: CASSLTNTEAFF. The DNA for the CDR3 is TGTGCCAGCAGCTTAACGAACACTGAAGCTTTCTTT. The rearrangement joins TRBV11-2 to TRBJ1-1; D remains unclear. Germline V gene data show CDR1 as SGHAT and CDR2 as FQNNGV. The length of the CDR3 is 12 residues. V was cut by 2 bases and J by 1 base, with 2 bases left in between. The variable domain in full, completed from reference TRBV11-2 and TRBJ1-1, reads EAGVAQSPRYKIIEKRQSVAFWCNPISGHATLYWYQQILGQGPKLLIQFQNNGVVDDSQLPKDRFSAERLKGVDSTLKIQPAKLEDSAVYLCASSLTNTEAFFGQGTRLTVV.

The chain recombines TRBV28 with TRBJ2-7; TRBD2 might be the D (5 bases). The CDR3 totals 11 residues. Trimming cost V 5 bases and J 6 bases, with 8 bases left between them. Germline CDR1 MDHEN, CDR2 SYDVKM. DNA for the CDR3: TGTGCCAGCAGTACTAGATCCGAGCAGTACTTC. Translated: CASSTRSEQYF.

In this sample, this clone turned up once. The DNA for the CDR3 is TGTGCCAGCAGTAGAACCGGGACTCTTGCCCACGAGCAGTACTTC. Translation gives CASSRTGTLAHEQYF. The chain couples TRBV27 to TRBJ2-7; weak D call: TRBD2 (6 bases). Trimming pared 5 bases from V and 5 bases from J, leaving 19 bases between. This CDR3 has 15 residues. Germline lookup yields CDR1 MNHEY and CDR2 SMNVEV (reference sequence).

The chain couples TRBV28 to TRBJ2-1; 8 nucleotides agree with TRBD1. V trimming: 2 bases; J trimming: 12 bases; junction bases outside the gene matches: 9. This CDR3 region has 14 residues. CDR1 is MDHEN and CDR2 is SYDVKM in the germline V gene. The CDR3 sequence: CASSLQGAPKWQFF. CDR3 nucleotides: TGTGCCAGCAGTTTACAGGGGGCGCCGAAGTGGCAGTTCTTC.

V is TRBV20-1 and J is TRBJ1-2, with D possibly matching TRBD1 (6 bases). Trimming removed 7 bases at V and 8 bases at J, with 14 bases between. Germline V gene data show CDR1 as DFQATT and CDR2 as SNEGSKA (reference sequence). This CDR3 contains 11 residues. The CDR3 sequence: CSVATGGGYTF. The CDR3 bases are TGCAGTGTCGCTACGGGGGGCGGCTACACCTTC.

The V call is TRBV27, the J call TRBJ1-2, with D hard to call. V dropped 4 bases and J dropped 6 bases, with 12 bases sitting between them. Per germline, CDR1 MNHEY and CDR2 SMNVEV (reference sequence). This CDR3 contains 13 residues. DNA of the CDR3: TGTGCCAGCAGTTACCACAACGGGCATGGCTACACCTTC. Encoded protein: CASSYHNGHGYTF.

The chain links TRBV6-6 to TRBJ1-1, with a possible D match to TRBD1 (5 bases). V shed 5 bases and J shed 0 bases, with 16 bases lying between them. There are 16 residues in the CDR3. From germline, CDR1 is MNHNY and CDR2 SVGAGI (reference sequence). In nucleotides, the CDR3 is TGTGCCAGCAGTCACCTTTCCGGGGGAATGAACACTGAAGCTTTCTTT. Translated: CASSHLSGGMNTEAFF.

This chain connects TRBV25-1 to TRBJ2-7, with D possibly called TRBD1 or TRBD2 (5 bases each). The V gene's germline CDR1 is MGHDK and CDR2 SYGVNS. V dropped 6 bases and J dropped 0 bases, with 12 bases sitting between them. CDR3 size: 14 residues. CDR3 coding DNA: TGTGCCAGCAGGGGACGGCTAAGCTCCTACGAGCAGTACTTC. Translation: CASRGRLSSYEQYF.

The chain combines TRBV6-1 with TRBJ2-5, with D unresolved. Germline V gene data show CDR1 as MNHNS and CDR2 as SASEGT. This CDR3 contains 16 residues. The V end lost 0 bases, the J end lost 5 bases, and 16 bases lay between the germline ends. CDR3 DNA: TGTGCCAGCAGTGAAGCTTTTCCGGTCCAGGCGGAGACCCAGTACTTC. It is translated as CASSEAFPVQAETQYF.

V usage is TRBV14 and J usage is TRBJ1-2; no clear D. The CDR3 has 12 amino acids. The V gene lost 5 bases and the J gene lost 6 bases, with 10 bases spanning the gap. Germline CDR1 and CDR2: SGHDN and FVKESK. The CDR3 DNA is TGTGCCAGCAGCGAAAGGGCAAATGGCTACACCTTC. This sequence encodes CASSERANGYTF.

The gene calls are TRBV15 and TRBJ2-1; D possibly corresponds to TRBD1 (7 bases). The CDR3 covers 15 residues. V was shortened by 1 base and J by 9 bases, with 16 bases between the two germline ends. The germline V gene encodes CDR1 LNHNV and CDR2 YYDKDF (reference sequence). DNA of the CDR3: TGTGCCACCAGCAGAGCAGGGGGGTTTCTGGGTGAGCAGTTCTTC. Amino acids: CATSRAGGFLGEQFF.

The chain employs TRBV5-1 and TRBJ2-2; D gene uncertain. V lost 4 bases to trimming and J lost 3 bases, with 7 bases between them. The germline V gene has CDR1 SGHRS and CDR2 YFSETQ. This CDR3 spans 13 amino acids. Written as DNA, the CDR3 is TGCGCCAGCAGCCGGGCGGACACCGGGGAGCTGTTTTTT. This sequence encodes CASSRADTGELFF.

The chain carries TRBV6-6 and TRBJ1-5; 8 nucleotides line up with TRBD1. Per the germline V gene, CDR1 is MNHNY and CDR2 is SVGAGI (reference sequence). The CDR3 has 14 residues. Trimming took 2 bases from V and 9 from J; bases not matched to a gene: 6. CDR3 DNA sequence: TGTGCCAGCAGTTACGGACAGGGAGGATGGCCCCAGCATTTT. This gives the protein CASSYGQGGWPQHF.